Reported below is one T cell receptor (beta chain). Its antigen is unknown. Within one base of it there is no much larger clone, and no base qualities were kept. The data stem from a study of CD8+CD57+ T cells in acquired aplastic anemia (dated by TCRdb to 2016 to 2019). About the investigation overall: Extracted DNA from sorted CD4+ and CD8+ cells averaged approximately 3 ug, ranging from about 0.19 to 30 ug. For healthy donor samples, the average read count was about 10 million for CD4+ cells and approximately 11 million for CD8+ cells. On the study overall, not on this receptor specifically: Between patients and healthy controls, no significant difference in CD8+ Simpson's diversity was found (P=0.060). Roughly 30 CD8+ CDR3 sequences were found to be shared between patients and controls, but these sequences appeared to be highly expressed in patients and within the immunodominant clones of the patients.

The cysteine opens and the phenylalanine closes a CDR3 of 14 amino acids. Only CDR3 DNA remains: 42 bases, in frame from the first base. The germline V gene (reference sequence) provides CDR1 MNHEY and CDR2 SMNVEV. V loses 5 bases of germline sequence and J loses 5 bases, and the interval between the two ends is 16 bases. Genomic DNA was used as template for profiling of TCR beta VDJ combinations and CDR3 sequences. An Illumina HiSeq 2000 was used for TCR repertoire sequencing. Processing in the source paper ran as follows. TRBV/TRBJ rearrangement plots, CDR3 size and DJ length profiles, and Simpson's diversity index were used to evaluate the repertoires. The most abundant DNA sequence in the deep sequencing data was taken as the immunodominant clone. CDR3 amino acid sequences were screened for sharing across subjects and were compared with published repertoires and the VDJdb database. TCRdb applied fastp at Q25 and MiXCR to the public reads, then kept only in-frame beta chains. Each record represents a unique CDR3 protein, reported with the most common genes and DNA among its rows. The V and J calls here are based on TCRdb, not the publication. Counted in this sample were some 200,000 distinct CDR3 sequences; 60% to 65% of them appeared once. Of the sample, around 28% falls within the top ten clones.

In the study, sorted CD4+ and CD8+ blood T cells from patients with severe aplastic anemia and from healthy subjects underwent deep sequencing of TCR repertoires. Ficoll-Paque density gradient centrifugation was used to isolate peripheral blood mononuclear cells. Before DNA was extracted, CD4+ and CD8+ T cells were sorted using either FACS or magnetic beads. The chain couples TRBV27 to TRBJ2-7, and TRBD1 may be the D gene, going by 5 matching bases. This TCR was recovered from a human donor in good health. Source material: sorted CD4+, CD8+, or CD8+CD57+ T cells (not recorded which) from PBMCs. In nucleotide form, the sequence is TGTGCCAGCAGTCCATTCGGCAGGGAAAACGAGCAGTACTTC. Its amino acids are CASSPFGRENEQYF.